This T cell receptor (beta chain) stems from a study of glioma-infiltrating T cells. Amplification of TCR alpha and beta CDR3 regions from RNA used iRepertoire nested multiplex PCR. TCRdb redid the calling of the multiplex PCR reads with MiXCR, one entry per CDR3 protein. The sample has around 180,000 distinct CDR3 sequences, more than 35% seen once; the top ten hold about 5.2%. The sample comprised glioma tissue, nonneoplastic brain tissue, or PBMCs (not recorded which). The receptor comes from a human donor with low-grade glioma or glioblastoma, undergoing nonglioma brain surgery, or in good health (not recorded which).

The CDR3 spells CASSSPRTMEDNEQFF. In DNA form, the CDR3 reads TGTGCCAGCAGTAGCCCCAGGACTATGGAGGACAATGAGCAGTTCTTC. The V gene is TRBV28, the J gene TRBJ2-1, with a possible D match to TRBD2 (6 bases). Trimming removed 5 bases at V and 5 bases at J, with 19 bases between. Looked up from germline, CDR1 is MDHEN and CDR2 is SYDVKM. This CDR3 comprises 16 residues.